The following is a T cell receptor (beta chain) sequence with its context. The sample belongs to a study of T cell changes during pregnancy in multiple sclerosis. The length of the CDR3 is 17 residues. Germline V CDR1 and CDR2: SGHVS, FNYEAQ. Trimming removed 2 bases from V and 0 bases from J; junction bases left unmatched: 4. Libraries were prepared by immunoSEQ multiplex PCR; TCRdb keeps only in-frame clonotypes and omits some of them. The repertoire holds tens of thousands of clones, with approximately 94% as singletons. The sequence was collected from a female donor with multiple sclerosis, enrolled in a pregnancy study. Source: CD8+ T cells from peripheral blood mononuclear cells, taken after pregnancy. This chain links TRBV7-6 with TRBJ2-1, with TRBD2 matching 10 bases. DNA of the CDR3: TGTGCCAGCAGCTTAAAGCTAGCGGGAGCCTCCTACAATGAGCAGTTCTTC. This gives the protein CASSLKLAGASYNEQFF.